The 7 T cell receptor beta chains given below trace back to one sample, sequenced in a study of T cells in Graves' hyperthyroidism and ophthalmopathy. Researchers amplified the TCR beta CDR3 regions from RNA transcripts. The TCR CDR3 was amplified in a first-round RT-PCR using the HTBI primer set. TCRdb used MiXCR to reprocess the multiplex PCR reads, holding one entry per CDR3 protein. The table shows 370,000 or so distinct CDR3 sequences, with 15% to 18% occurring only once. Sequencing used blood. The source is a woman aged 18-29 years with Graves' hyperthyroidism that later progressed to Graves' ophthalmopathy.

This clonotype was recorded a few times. The CDR3 DNA sequence: TGTGCCAGCAGCCACGGGAGGGGGAGCACCGGGGAGCTGTTTTTT. This sequence encodes CASSHGRGSTGELFF. V is TRBV6-2 or TRBV6-3 and J is TRBJ2-2; 8 positions agree with TRBD2. The CDR3 has 15 amino acids. V shed 6 bases, J shed 4 bases, and the junction held 7 bases outside the gene matches. The germline CDR1 and CDR2 sequences are MNHEY and SVGEGT.

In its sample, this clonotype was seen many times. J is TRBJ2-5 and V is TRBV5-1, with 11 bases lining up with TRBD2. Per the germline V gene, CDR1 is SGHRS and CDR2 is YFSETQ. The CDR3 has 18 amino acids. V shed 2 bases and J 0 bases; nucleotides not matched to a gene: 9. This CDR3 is CASSFPMTSGDYQETQYF. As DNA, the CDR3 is TGCGCCAGCAGCTTTCCCATGACTAGCGGGGACTACCAAGAGACCCAGTACTTC.

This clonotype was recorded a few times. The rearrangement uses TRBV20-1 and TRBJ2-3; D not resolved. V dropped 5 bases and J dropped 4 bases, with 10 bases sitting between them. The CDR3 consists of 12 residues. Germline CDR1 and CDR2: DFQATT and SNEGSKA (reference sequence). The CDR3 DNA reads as TGCAGTGCTCTGGGCGGCCCAGATACGCAGTATTTT. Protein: CSALGGPDTQYF.

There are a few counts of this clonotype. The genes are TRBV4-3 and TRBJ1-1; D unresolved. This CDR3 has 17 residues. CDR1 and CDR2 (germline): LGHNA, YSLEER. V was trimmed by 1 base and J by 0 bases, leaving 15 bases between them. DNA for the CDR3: TGCGCCAGCAGCCAAGCAGGTGGGAGAGGTGTGAACACTGAAGCTTTCTTT. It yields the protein CASSQAGGRGVNTEAFF.

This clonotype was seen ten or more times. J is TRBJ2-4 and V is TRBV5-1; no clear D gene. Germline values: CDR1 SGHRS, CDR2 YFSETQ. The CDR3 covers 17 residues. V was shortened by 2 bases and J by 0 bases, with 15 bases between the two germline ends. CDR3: CASSFGTNFIAKNIQYF. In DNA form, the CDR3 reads TGCGCCAGCAGCTTCGGCACCAATTTCATAGCCAAAAACATTCAGTACTTC.

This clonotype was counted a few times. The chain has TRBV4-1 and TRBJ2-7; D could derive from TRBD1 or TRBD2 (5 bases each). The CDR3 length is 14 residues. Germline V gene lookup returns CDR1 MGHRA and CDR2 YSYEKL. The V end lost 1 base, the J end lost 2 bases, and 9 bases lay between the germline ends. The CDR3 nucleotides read TGCGCCAGCAGCCAAGGGGACGGGCCCTACGAGCAGTACTTC. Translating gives CASSQGDGPYEQYF.

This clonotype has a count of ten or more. CDR3 amino acids: CASSFSGGYTF. The CDR3 DNA is TGTGCCAGCAGTTTTTCCGGGGGCTACACCTTC. The rearrangement links TRBV28 to TRBJ1-2; D is undetermined. The CDR3 loop spans 11 amino acids. Germline CDR1 and CDR2: MDHEN and SYDVKM. Trimming removed 3 bases from V and 8 bases from J, with 7 bases in between.